This TCR beta chain was captured by sequencing in a study of blood T cell repertoires in COVID-19. About the research overall: Collection of acute and convalescent COVID-19 samples took place in the United States, Italy and Spain. Sample material is recorded as cDNA or gDNA derived from T cells, B-cell-depleted T cells, or PBMCs.

Repertoires were generated with immunoSEQ multiplex PCR, while TCRdb's copy carries only in-frame clones and drops some. The data show about 260,000 clones, approximately 87% seen once. Germline V gives CDR1 MNHEY, CDR2 SVGAGI. Germline trimming cut 5 bases from V and 4 bases from J; bases unmatched to any gene: 9. The CDR3 totals 15 residues. This receptor was taken from a man aged 60-69 years who had recovered from COVID-19. Sequenced material: peripheral blood. The V and J genes are TRBV6-5 and TRBJ1-1; TRBD1 agrees at 8 bases. The CDR3 sequence is CASSNPQGAPTEAFF. CDR3 DNA sequence: TGTGCCAGCAGTAATCCTCAGGGGGCGCCCACTGAAGCTTTCTTT.